This T cell receptor (beta chain) is from a study of OX40 agonist ivuxolimab in advanced cancers. The CDR3 runs to 17 residues. CDR1 LGHNA and CDR2 YSLEER come from the germline V gene. Trimming at V came to 0 bases and at J to 7 bases, leaving 12 bases not matched to a gene. Here immunoSEQ multiplex PCR was the method, and the copy in TCRdb shows in-frame clones only, minus some. The sample yields about 46,000 clones, about 91% seen once. V and J are TRBV4-3 and TRBJ2-7; 10 bases align to TRBD2. The material sequenced was CD4+ or CD8+ T cells sorted from blood, taken in a trial of the OX40 agonist ivuxolimab. The source is an adult with an advanced solid tumor such as melanoma, head and neck, liver or kidney cancer. The CDR3 here is CASSQEWGTSGMEEQYF. The CDR3 DNA reads as TGCGCCAGCAGCCAAGAATGGGGAACTAGCGGGATGGAAGAGCAGTACTTC.